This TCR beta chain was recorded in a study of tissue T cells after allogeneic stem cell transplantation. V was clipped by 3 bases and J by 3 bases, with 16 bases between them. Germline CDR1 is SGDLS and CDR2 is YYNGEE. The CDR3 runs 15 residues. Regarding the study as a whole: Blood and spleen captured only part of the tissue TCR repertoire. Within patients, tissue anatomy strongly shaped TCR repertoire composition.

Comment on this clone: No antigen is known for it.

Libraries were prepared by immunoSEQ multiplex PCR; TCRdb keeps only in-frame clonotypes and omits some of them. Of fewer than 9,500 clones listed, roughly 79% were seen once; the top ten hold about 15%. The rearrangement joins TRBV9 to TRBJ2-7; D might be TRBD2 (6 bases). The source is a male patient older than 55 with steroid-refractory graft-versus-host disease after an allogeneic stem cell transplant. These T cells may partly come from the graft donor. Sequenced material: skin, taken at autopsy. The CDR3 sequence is CASSAGRTSDYEQYF. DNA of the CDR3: TGTGCCAGCAGCGCGGGGAGGACTTCCGACTACGAGCAGTACTTC.